This TCR beta chain was sequenced during a study of blood T cells in healthy people across ages. Together with a sample-barcoded 5' primer, a J-beta primer mix was included in a second PCR lasting about 6 to 12 cycles. TCRdb re-derived calls from the 5' RACE reads in MiXCR, one entry per CDR3 protein. The repertoire holds about a million distinct CDR3 sequences, with around two fifths as singletons. CDR3 length equals 14 residues. The germline CDR1 and CDR2 sequences are SGHRS and YFSETQ. V was cut by 1 base and J by 2 bases, with 8 bases left in between. This rearrangement joins TRBV5-1 to TRBJ2-3, with D possibly matching TRBD2 (6 bases). Specimen: blood. This clonotype originated in a man aged 18 to 30 in good health. The CDR3 coding sequence is TGCGCCAGCAGCTTGAGGGAGGTCACAGATACGCAGTATTTT. Residues: CASSLREVTDTQYF.